The sample holds many counts of the clone carrying this T cell receptor beta chain. Its target is unknown. The data derive from a study of CD8 T cells in ankylosing spondylitis. Study outcomes and limitations: Earlier literature documents some of the motif variants in reactive arthritis synovial fluid and blood. Several highly homologous variants made up a TCR beta motif that seemed to typify ankylosing spondylitis blood. Within matched ankylosing spondylitis synovial fluid, disease-linked clones were reportedly significantly enriched. A CD8+ phenotype characterized the disease-linked clones, which were relatively rare in peripheral blood.

TCRdb analysed the 5' RACE reads with MiXCR anew, one entry per CDR3 protein. The repertoire holds around 770,000 distinct CDR3 sequences, with 15% to 20% as singletons. V dropped 5 bases and J dropped 5; count of bases not matched to a gene: 11. Germline CDR1 is MNHNS and CDR2 is SASEGT. The CDR3 has 16 residues. This TCR derives from a male donor with ankylosing spondylitis. The chain uses TRBV6-1 and TRBJ1-1; 10 nucleotides match TRBD1. The sequencing input was blood, either unsorted or a sorted T cell fraction (not recorded which). For the CDR3, the DNA is TGTGCCAGCAGTCAACCTCCGGGACAGGGGAGTACTGAAGCTTTCTTT. It codes for CASSQPPGQGSTEAFF.